This TCR beta chain was obtained from a study of early stage breast cancer tumors. The CDR3 length is 14 residues. Looked up from germline, CDR1 is SNHLY and CDR2 is FYNNEI. The ends lost 7 bases at V and 6 bases at J; junction bases unmatched: 7. The repertoire was sequenced with immunoSEQ multiplex PCR; TCRdb's copy has only in-frame clones and lacks some. The sample contains about 72,000 clones, approximately 80% of which appear only once. This TCR was sampled from a person between 55 and 70 years old with breast cancer. The sample was blood. This sequence joins TRBV2 and TRBJ1-4, with TRBD1 identical over 8 bases. As DNA, the CDR3 is TGTGCCAGCAAGAGGACAGGGTGGGATGAAAAACTGTTTTTT. As protein: CASKRTGWDEKLFF. The complete variable domain, with remaining parts taken from reference TRBV2 and TRBJ1-4, reads EPEVTQTPSHQVTQMGQEVILRCVPISNHLYFYWYRQILGQKVEFLVSFYNNEISEKSEIFDDQFSVERPDGSNFTLKIRSTKLEDSAMYFCASKRTGWDEKLFFGSGTQLSVL.